Here is one T cell receptor beta chain with its context. The data are from a study of blood T cell repertoires in COVID-19. Study-wide context: Collection of acute and convalescent COVID-19 samples took place in the United States, Italy and Spain. The analysed material was cDNA or gDNA that came from T cells, B-cell-depleted T cells, or PBMCs.

Sequenced by immunoSEQ multiplex PCR; TCRdb stores in-frame clones only, minus some. The sample shows approximately 260,000 clones, roughly 89% of them seen only once. The CDR3 extends over 12 amino acids. Deletions cut 1 base from V and 6 bases from J, with 3 bases between. From germline, CDR1 is SEHNR and CDR2 FQNEAQ (reference sequence). Membership in each cohort depended on participant-reported clinical history. The source is a woman aged 60-70 years who had recovered from COVID-19. The sequenced sample was PBMCs or T cells enriched from blood (not recorded which). J is TRBJ2-2 and V is TRBV7-9, with D hard to call. The CDR3, as DNA: TGTGCCAGCAGCTTAGGAGCCGGGGAGCTGTTTTTT. Its protein is CASSLGAGELFF. Drawing the rest from reference TRBV7-9 and TRBJ2-2, the complete variable domain is DTGVSQNPRHKITKRGQNVTFRCDPISEHNRLYWYRQTLGQGPEFLTYFQNEAQLEKSRLLSDRFSAERPKGSFSTLEIQRTEQGDSAMYLCASSLGAGELFFGEGSRLTVL.